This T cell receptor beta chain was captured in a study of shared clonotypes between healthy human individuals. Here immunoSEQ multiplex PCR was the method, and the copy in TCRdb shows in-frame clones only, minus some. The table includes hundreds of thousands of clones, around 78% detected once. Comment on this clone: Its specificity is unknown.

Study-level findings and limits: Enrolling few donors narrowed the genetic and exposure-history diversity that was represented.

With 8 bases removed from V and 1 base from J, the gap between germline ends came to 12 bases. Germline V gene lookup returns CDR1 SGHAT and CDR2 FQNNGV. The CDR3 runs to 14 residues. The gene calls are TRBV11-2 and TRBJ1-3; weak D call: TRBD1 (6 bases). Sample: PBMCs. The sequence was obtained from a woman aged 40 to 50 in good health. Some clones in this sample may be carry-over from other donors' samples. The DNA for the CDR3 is TGTGCCAGCGCCGAACAGGGATCTGGAAACACCATATATTTT. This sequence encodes CASAEQGSGNTIYF.